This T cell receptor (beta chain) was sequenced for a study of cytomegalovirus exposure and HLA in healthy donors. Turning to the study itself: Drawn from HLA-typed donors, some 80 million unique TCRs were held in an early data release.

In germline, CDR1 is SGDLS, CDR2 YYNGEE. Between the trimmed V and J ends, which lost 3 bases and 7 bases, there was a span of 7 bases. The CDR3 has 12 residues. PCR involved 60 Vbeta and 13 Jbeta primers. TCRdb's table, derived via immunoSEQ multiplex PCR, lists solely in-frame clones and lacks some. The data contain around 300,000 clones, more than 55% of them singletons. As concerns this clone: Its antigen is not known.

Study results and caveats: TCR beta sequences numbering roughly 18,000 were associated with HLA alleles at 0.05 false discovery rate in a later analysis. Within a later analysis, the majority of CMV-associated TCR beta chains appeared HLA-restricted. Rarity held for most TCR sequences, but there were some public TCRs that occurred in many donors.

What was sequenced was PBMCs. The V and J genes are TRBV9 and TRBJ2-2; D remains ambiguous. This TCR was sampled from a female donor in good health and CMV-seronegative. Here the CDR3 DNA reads TGTGCCAGCAGCGGAAGAGGCGGGGAGCTGTTTTTT. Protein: CASSGRGGELFF.